This T cell receptor (beta chain) stems from a study of OX40 agonist ivuxolimab in advanced cancers. V shed 5 bases and J shed 4 bases, with 11 bases lying between them. The CDR3 loop spans 14 amino acids. Germline V gives CDR1 SEHNR, CDR2 FQNEAQ (reference sequence). Libraries were prepared by immunoSEQ multiplex PCR; TCRdb keeps only in-frame clonotypes and omits some of them. The table has 75,000 to 80,000 clones, over 70% seen once; the top ten hold 3.5% to 6%. Sequencing used CD4+ or CD8+ T cells sorted from blood, obtained in a trial of the OX40 agonist ivuxolimab. The chain combines TRBV7-9 with TRBJ1-4; D is possibly TRBD1 (5 bases). The receptor comes from an adult with an advanced solid tumor such as melanoma, head and neck, liver or kidney cancer. The CDR3 reads CASSRGTDNEKLFF. The CDR3 coding sequence is TGTGCCAGCAGCCGCGGGACCGATAATGAAAAACTGTTTTTT.